These T cell receptor beta chains were read from a single sample in a study of T-cell reconstitution after alpha-beta-depleted transplantation in children. TCRdb re-analysed the PCR reads in MiXCR, keeping a single row per CDR3 protein. The sample has tens of thousands of distinct CDR3 sequences, 4.9% seen once. The sequencing used PBMCs, mostly from graft donor cells, collected 180 days after TCRalphabeta/CD19-depleted stem cell transplant. These receptors were collected from a boy younger than two who had a stem cell transplant for acute myeloid leukemia, so the T cells may come from the graft donor. The conserved cysteine and the conserved F or W are not part of the CDR3 here. Each record gives: J gene, V gene, CDR3 protein.

TRBJ2-5,TRBV20-1,SATPHKETQY
TRBJ2-5,TRBV7-2,ASSFSGGGETQY
TRBJ2-7,TRBV28,ASGPGPTSNYEQY
TRBJ1-2,TRBV5-6,ASSLAGDRDGYT
TRBJ2-3,TRBV27,ASSPWTSGTDTQY
TRBJ1-6,TRBV5-1,ALRDSPLH
TRBJ2-1,TRBV20-1,SAKRGAYNEQF
TRBJ2-6,TRBV18,ASSRSGQDSSGANVLT
TRBJ1-3,TRBV20-1,SAGRTGNTIY
TRBJ2-5,TRBV12-3/TRBV12-4,ASAGGFLLQETQY
TRBJ1-6,TRBV5-1,ASSLRGTENSPLH
TRBJ2-5,TRBV7-8,ASSSDPGRPETQY
TRBJ1-5,TRBV10-3,AISDRRGNQPQH
TRBJ1-2,TRBV11-2,ASSLAGYGYT
TRBJ1-5,TRBV20-1,SARGGPRNQPQH
TRBJ2-1,TRBV10-2,ASRRQAPNDEQF
TRBJ2-3,TRBV20-1,SAQGTSGFHTDTQY
TRBJ2-1,TRBV4-3,ASSQDVSRAGHYNEQF
TRBJ2-7,TRBV7-2,ASSFGQGGSYEQY
TRBJ2-1,TRBV7-2,ASSLRTFNEQF
TRBJ2-1,TRBV12-3/TRBV12-4,ASSLGINEQF
TRBJ1-6,TRBV11-2,ASTGQPGAQLH
TRBJ1-5,TRBV4-2,ASSQVWGPNQPQH
TRBJ2-2,TRBV6-2/TRBV6-3,ASKNSGNTGELF